This T cell receptor beta chain derives from a study of T-cell reconstitution after alpha-beta-depleted transplantation in children. Unique molecular identifiers tagged the TCRbeta library. MiXCR, run by TCRdb on the PCR reads, gives a single entry per CDR3 protein. Here the sample spans 500,000 to 600,000 distinct CDR3 sequences, about 31% being singletons. Material: PBMCs from the stem cell graft donor, obtained from the stem cell graft. The receptor comes from a human donor who donated a stem cell graft to a child with aplastic anemia.

This CDR3 reads CASSLETANYGYTF. CDR3 coding DNA: TGTGCCAGCAGCTTAGAGACGGCTAACTATGGCTACACCTTC. The chain carries TRBV7-2 and TRBJ1-2; D unresolved. Germline lookup yields CDR1 SGHTA and CDR2 FQGNSA. V was trimmed by 1 base and J by 0 bases, leaving 6 bases between them. The length of the CDR3 is 14 residues.